A single sample is the source of the 31 T cell receptor beta chains below, sequenced in a study of blood T cell repertoires in COVID-19. Some clones are missing from TCRdb's copy, which holds only in-frame ones; the method was immunoSEQ multiplex PCR. In the table there are 120,000 to 150,000 clones, approximately 80% of which are singletons. The source material was PBMCs or T cells enriched from blood (not recorded which). The receptors were gathered from a woman between 18 and 30 years old who had been exposed to COVID-19.

The gene calls are TRBV6-1 and TRBJ2-7; tentatively, D is TRBD1 (6 bases). This CDR3 has 13 amino acids. Deletions cut 2 bases from V and 5 bases from J, with 10 bases between. CDR1 and CDR2 from the germline V gene are MNHNS and SASEGT. The DNA for the CDR3 is TGTGCCAGCAGTGAATACAGGGTCAACGAGCAGTACTTC. Protein: CASSEYRVNEQYF.

This clone has just one count. The genes are TRBV4-2 and TRBJ2-1, with 9 bases lining up with TRBD2. The germline V gene has CDR1 LGHNA and CDR2 YNFKEQ. J gave up 7 bases and V 4 bases, and 5 bases lay outside the gene matches. This CDR3 comprises 14 residues. The CDR3 reads CASSPLAGKNEQFF. CDR3 in DNA: TGTGCCAGCAGCCCCCTAGCGGGAAAGAATGAGCAGTTCTTC.

This rearrangement joins TRBV15 to TRBJ1-4; D unresolved. CDR1 LNHNV and CDR2 YYDKDF come from the germline V gene (reference sequence). Deletions cut 0 bases from V and 8 bases from J, with 13 bases between. This CDR3 has 15 amino acids. CDR3 DNA: TGTGCCACCAGCAGAGATGCGGGGTATGGAGAAAAACTGTTTTTT. This encodes CATSRDAGYGEKLFF.

The CDR3 protein is CASSVEQGGTEAFF. The CDR3 DNA is TGTGCCAGCAGCGTAGAACAGGGGGGGACTGAAGCTTTCTTT. The chain uses TRBV9 and TRBJ1-1; 8 bases agree with TRBD1. Germline values: CDR1 SGDLS, CDR2 YYNGEE. After removal of 0 bases from V and 5 bases from J, the junction contained 3 bases not matched to a gene. There are 14 residues in the CDR3.

The CDR3 nucleotides are TGTGCCAGCAGCTCCCAAAGCGGGGGGTTAGCCGGGGAGCTGTTTTTT. Residues: CASSSQSGGLAGELFF. V usage is TRBV7-3 and J usage is TRBJ2-2; 9 nucleotides match TRBD2. CDR3 length: 16 residues. Looked up from germline, CDR1 is SGHTA and CDR2 is FQGTGA. The V segment lost 4 bases and the J segment 6 bases; nucleotides outside the gene matches: 9.

This clone was detected a few times. The chain employs TRBV28 and TRBJ1-2; D is perhaps TRBD1 (5 bases). Germline V CDR1 and CDR2: MDHEN, SYDVKM. The V gene lost 4 bases and the J gene lost 8 bases, with 23 bases spanning the gap. CDR3 length equals 16 residues. CDR3 amino acids: CASSSYRAREVRGYTF. CDR3 sequence (DNA): TGTGCCAGCAGTTCGTATAGGGCCAGGGAGGTTAGGGGCTACACCTTC.

This chain connects TRBV29-1 to TRBJ1-3; TRBD1 is a possible D gene (6 bases). Germline CDR1 and CDR2: SQVTM and ANQGSEA. V lost 8 bases and J 0 bases, leaving 11 bases between the germline ends. The CDR3 contains 13 residues. The CDR3 region has the DNA TGCAGCTATACAGGGTCCTCTGGAAACACCATATATTTT. This gives the protein CSYTGSSGNTIYF.

The gene calls are TRBV11-3 and TRBJ2-1, with 7 bases that match TRBD2. V was clipped by 5 bases and J by 9 bases; unmatched bases: 13. This CDR3 is built from 15 residues. CDR1 and CDR2 (germline): SGHNT, YENEEA. CDR3 coding DNA: TGTGCCAGCAGCACTGTGACGGCTTCGGGGGGTGAGCAGTTCTTC. This translates into CASSTVTASGGEQFF.

The rearrangement links TRBV7-8 to TRBJ1-1; D is perhaps TRBD1 (5 bases). CDR3 length equals 15 residues. Germline loops: CDR1 SGHVS, CDR2 FQNEAQ. Trimming left V 3 bases short and J 0 bases short, with 11 bases between. The CDR3 DNA reads as TGTGCCAGCAGCTTCAGTGGGGCGATGAACACTGAAGCTTTCTTT. Its translation is CASSFSGAMNTEAFF.

V is TRBV15 and J is TRBJ2-5, with D maybe TRBD2 (7 bases). Germline CDR1 LNHNV, CDR2 YYDKDF (reference sequence). This CDR3 region has 15 residues. V was cut by 7 bases and J by 2 bases, with 17 bases left in between. The CDR3 coding sequence is TGTGCCACCACAGGGAGGGGGGCGTCTCAAGAGACCCAGTACTTC. It yields the protein CATTGRGASQETQYF.

This clone was counted once. The chain uses TRBV5-4 and TRBJ2-2; 7 bases map to TRBD1. J gave up 0 bases and V 4 bases, and 6 bases lay outside the gene matches. There are 16 residues in the CDR3. Germline assignment: CDR1 SGHNT and CDR2 YYREEE (reference sequence). The CDR3 region has the DNA TGTGCCAGCAGCAAAAGGGACAGAGCGAACACCGGGGAGCTGTTTTTT. It encodes CASSKRDRANTGELFF.

The rearrangement links TRBV11-2 to TRBJ1-4; D not resolved. The CDR3 is made up of 13 amino acids. CDR1 and CDR2 from the germline V gene are SGHAT and FQNNGV. The V end was cut by 5 bases, the J end by 10 bases, with 14 bases between. The CDR3 DNA sequence: TGTGCCAGCAGCCCAAATCTAGAGGGAAAACTGTTTTTT. Residues: CASSPNLEGKLFF.

The chain combines TRBV28 with TRBJ1-2; 7 bases agree with TRBD1. The CDR3 length is 12 residues. V lost 10 bases and J lost 4; bases outside the gene matches: 6. Germline V CDR1 and CDR2: MDHEN, SYDVKM. CDR3 nucleotides: TGTGCCACCTGGACAGGAGCCTATGGCTACACCTTC. Encoded protein: CATWTGAYGYTF.

This rearrangement joins TRBV29-1 to TRBJ1-2; TRBD1 agrees at 7 bases. This CDR3 has 14 residues. Germline V gives CDR1 SQVTM, CDR2 ANQGSEA. The J segment lost 7 bases and the V segment lost 1 base, leaving 9 bases of the junction unmatched. The CDR3 protein is CSVEGRGGAGGYTF. The CDR3 coding sequence is TGCAGCGTTGAAGGTAGAGGGGGCGCCGGTGGCTACACCTTC.

The chain has TRBV3-1 (or the pseudogene TRBV3-2) and TRBJ1-5; the match to TRBD1 covers 8 bases. The V segment lost 5 bases and the J segment 6 bases; nucleotides outside the gene matches: 3. CDR3 length: 13 amino acids. CDR1 and CDR2 from the germline V gene are LGHDT and YNNKEL (reference sequence). The CDR3 DNA sequence: TGTGCCAGCAGCGTCGACAGGGGTCAGCCCCAGCATTTT. Translation gives CASSVDRGQPQHF.

V is TRBV6-1 and J is TRBJ1-2; 7 nucleotides align to TRBD1. The germline V gene has CDR1 MNHNS and CDR2 SASEGT. Trimming took 3 bases from V and 4 from J; bases not matched to a gene: 8. This CDR3 comprises 15 residues. The CDR3 protein is CASSEGTARVYGYTF. CDR3 in DNA: TGTGCCAGCAGTGAGGGGACAGCCCGGGTCTATGGCTACACCTTC.

The V and J genes are TRBV21-1 and TRBJ2-3; TRBD1, the table's D call, was not compared with the DNA. TRBV21-1 is labeled a pseudogene. This CDR3 spans 16 amino acids. This CDR3 reads CASSDRVSPSTDTQYF. DNA for the CDR3: TGTGCCAGCAGTGACAGGGTAAGTCCTAGCACAGATACGCAGTATTTT.

This clone was counted between two and nine times. The rearrangement links TRBV6-5 to TRBJ1-1, with TRBD1 as a possible D gene (5 bases). Germline loops: CDR1 MNHEY, CDR2 SVGAGI. The CDR3 covers 13 residues. V lost 7 bases and J lost 6, with 15 bases in between. In nucleotides, the CDR3 is TGTGCCAGCATACCCCAGGGTATAGCTGAAGCTTTCTTT. Its translation: CASIPQGIAEAFF.

The rearrangement joins TRBV11-3 to TRBJ2-5; a weak D match, TRBD2 (5 bases). This CDR3 region has 15 residues. Trimming pared 5 bases from V and 4 bases from J, leaving 17 bases between. Germline V lookup: CDR1 SGHNT, CDR2 YENEEA. The CDR3 coding sequence is TGTGCCAGCAGCCGCCGCGCGGGTACGGGAGAGACCCAGTACTTC. Amino acid sequence: CASSRRAGTGETQYF.

The CDR3 DNA reads TGTGCCAGCAGTGAAAACCCGGAGGGGGCTTTTGGCTACACCTTC. As protein: CASSENPEGAFGYTF. The rearrangement links TRBV6-1 to TRBJ1-2; 7 bases match TRBD1. With V trimmed by 2 bases and J by 7 bases, 10 bases remained unmatched. CDR1 is MNHNS and CDR2 is SASEGT in the germline V gene. This CDR3 spans 15 amino acids.

The V and J genes are TRBV7-9 and TRBJ1-1; 7 bases are shared with TRBD1. CDR3 length equals 15 residues. V lost 5 bases, J lost 11 bases, and 17 bases stayed unmatched. Germline V lookup: CDR1 SEHNR, CDR2 FQNEAQ (reference sequence). The CDR3 nucleotides read TGTGCCAGCAGCCCAGCGACAGGGTCGGACGAAGAGGCTTTCTTT. Translated, it gives CASSPATGSDEEAFF.

V usage is TRBV19 and J usage is TRBJ1-1, with D possibly being TRBD1 (6 bases). This CDR3 region has 15 residues. Germline-derived CDR1 and CDR2 are LNHDA and SQIVND (reference sequence). The V gene lost 8 bases and the J gene lost 0 bases, with 16 bases spanning the gap. The CDR3 sequence is CASRGQFRMNTEAFF. The CDR3 nucleotides read TGTGCCAGTCGAGGACAGTTCCGAATGAACACTGAAGCTTTCTTT.

CDR3 sequence reads: CSVAGQSYGYTF. The CDR3 nucleotides are TGCAGCGTCGCGGGACAGAGCTATGGCTACACCTTC. The rearrangement uses TRBV29-1 and TRBJ1-2, with 7 bases aligning to TRBD1. The V segment lost 6 bases and the J segment 4 bases; nucleotides outside the gene matches: 5. Germline V gene lookup returns CDR1 SQVTM and CDR2 ANQGSEA. The CDR3 consists of 12 residues.

The gene calls are TRBV5-1 and TRBJ1-1; 9 positions match TRBD1. Germline CDR1 and CDR2: SGHRS and YFSETQ. The V and J ends lost 0 bases and 8 bases, in that order; junction bases with no gene match: 8. The CDR3 runs 15 residues. The CDR3 is CASSLAWSGQGEAFF. The CDR3 bases are TGCGCCAGCAGCTTGGCGTGGTCGGGACAGGGAGAAGCTTTCTTT. The whole variable domain, remainder taken from reference TRBV5-1 and TRBJ1-1, is KAGVTQTPRYLIKTRGQQVTLSCSPISGHRSVSWYQQTPGQGLQFLFEYFSETQRNKGNFPGRFSGRQFSNSRSEMNVSTLELGDSALYLCASSLAWSGQGEAFFGQGTRLTVV.

This chain joins TRBV7-8 and TRBJ1-1; D is unresolved. The CDR3 consists of 13 residues. V shed 5 bases and J shed 7 bases, with 14 bases lying between them. Germline CDR1 reads SGHVS; CDR2 reads FQNEAQ. The CDR3 spells CASSTREGIEAFF. In nucleotides, the CDR3 is TGTGCCAGCAGCACCCGGGAGGGAATTGAAGCTTTCTTT.

The CDR3 DNA reads TGTGCCAGCAGACGGACTAGCGGGAGGTCCAATGAGCAGTTCTTC. Residues: CASRRTSGRSNEQFF. The chain is built from TRBV7-2 and TRBJ2-1; 14 nucleotides align to TRBD2. The CDR3 runs to 15 residues. Germline V gene data show CDR1 as SGHTA and CDR2 as FQGNSA. J was trimmed by 6 bases and V by 6 bases; bases with no gene match: 4.

The chain joins TRBV4-3 to TRBJ1-3; maybe TRBD1 (6 bases). Per germline, CDR1 LGHNA and CDR2 YSLEER. Between the trimmed V and J ends, which lost 6 bases and 0 bases, there was a span of 15 bases. There are 16 residues in the CDR3. CDR3 in DNA: TGCGCCAGCAGATTGACAGGTCGCCTCTCTGGAAACACCATATATTTT. Translated: CASRLTGRLSGNTIYF.

The chain recombines TRBV18 with TRBJ1-2; D not resolved. The length of the CDR3 is 13 residues. Germline loops: CDR1 KGHSH, CDR2 LQKENI. Trimming shortened V by 2 bases and J by 5 bases, and 9 bases separated the two germline ends. The CDR3, as DNA: TGTGCCAGCTCACCAGTACAGTCTTATGGCTACACCTTC. Translating gives CASSPVQSYGYTF.

This chain uses TRBV4-2 with TRBJ2-6, with D perhaps TRBD1 (6 bases). Germline CDR1 LGHNA, CDR2 YNFKEQ. V shed 1 base and J shed 0 bases, with 10 bases lying between them. The CDR3 contains 17 residues. CDR3 DNA sequence: TGTGCCAGCAGCCAAGGACAGGCTACCTCTGGGGCCAACGTCCTGACTTTC. This codes for CASSQGQATSGANVLTF.

J is TRBJ1-5 and V is TRBV19, with 9 bases that match TRBD1. Germline trimming cut 5 bases from V and 7 bases from J; bases unmatched to any gene: 6. This CDR3 region has 14 residues. Per the germline V gene, CDR1 is LNHDA and CDR2 is SQIVND (reference sequence). The CDR3 sequence: CASSPDRGWQPQHF. The CDR3 DNA follows: TGTGCCAGTAGTCCGGACAGGGGCTGGCAGCCCCAGCATTTT.

The chain carries TRBV7-9 and TRBJ1-3; 7 positions match TRBD1. This CDR3 has 15 amino acids. Trimming removed 1 base from V and 4 bases from J; junction bases left unmatched: 4. Germline assignment: CDR1 SEHNR and CDR2 FQNEAQ (reference sequence). CDR3: CASSLDRGSGNTIYF. CDR3 coding DNA: TGTGCCAGCAGCTTAGACAGGGGAAGCGGAAACACCATATATTTT.